These 6 T cell receptor beta chains share one sample of origin, sequenced in a study of response to subunit inactivated influenza vaccine. TCRdb itself ran the RT-PCR reads through MiXCR, one entry per CDR3 protein. The table has fewer than 650,000 distinct CDR3 sequences, over 10% seen once. Specimen: PBMCs from blood, collected about 6 weeks after vaccination. Receptor source: a man aged 50 or older who received an inactivated influenza vaccine.

This clonotype was picked up a small number of times. CDR3: CASSYSIGTGGFYEQYF. CDR3 nucleotide sequence: TGTGCCAGCAGTTACTCAATCGGGACAGGGGGTTTCTACGAGCAGTACTTC. The rearrangement links TRBV6-2 or TRBV6-3 to TRBJ2-7; 11 bases line up with TRBD1. Germline assignment: CDR1 MNHEY and CDR2 SVGEGT. The CDR3 spans 17 residues. V lost 0 bases, J lost 3 bases, and 7 bases stayed unmatched.

There are a few counts of this clonotype. V usage is TRBV5-1 and J usage is TRBJ2-7; D is uncertain. This CDR3 comprises 13 residues. CDR1 is SGHRS and CDR2 is YFSETQ in the germline V gene. Deletions cut 3 bases from V and 3 bases from J, with 10 bases between. The CDR3 sequence is CASSWSSNYEQYF. In DNA, the CDR3 is TGCGCCAGCAGCTGGTCGAGCAACTACGAGCAGTACTTC. Drawing the rest from reference TRBV5-1 and TRBJ2-7, the complete variable domain is KAGVTQTPRYLIKTRGQQVTLSCSPISGHRSVSWYQQTPGQGLQFLFEYFSETQRNKGNFPGRFSGRQFSNSRSEMNVSTLELGDSALYLCASSWSSNYEQYFGPGTRLTVT.

The rearrangement joins TRBV6-2 or TRBV6-3 to TRBJ1-4; TRBD1 agrees at 7 bases. The CDR3 is 16 residues long. The germline gives CDR1 MNHEY, CDR2 SVGEGT. The V and J ends lost 7 bases and 1 base, in that order; junction bases with no gene match: 9. This CDR3 reads CASNRQGRGTNEKLFF. The CDR3 DNA is TGTGCCAGCAACCGACAGGGAAGAGGAACTAATGAAAAACTGTTTTTT.

This clonotype was counted once. Just one base apart from a much larger clone, this may be a read error. J is TRBJ2-2 and V is TRBV6-1; 9 bases fit TRBD1. The CDR3 loop spans 14 amino acids. Trimming at V came to 7 bases and at J to 1 base, leaving 1 base not matched to a gene. Germline CDR1 and CDR2: MNHNS and SASEGT. This CDR3 reads CASTGQGNTGELFF. In DNA, the CDR3 is TGTGCCAGCACGGGACAGGGGAACACCGGGGAGCTGTTTTTT.

The V gene is TRBV12-3 or TRBV12-4, the J gene TRBJ1-6; no clear D. V was shortened by 6 bases and J by 4 bases, with 4 bases between the two germline ends. The CDR3 is 12 residues long. The CDR3 DNA sequence: TGTGCCAGCAGCCCATATAATTCACCCCTCCACTTT. It encodes CASSPYNSPLHF.

The CDR3 reads CASSLGSGISYNEQFF. The DNA for the CDR3 is TGCGCCAGCAGCTTGGGGAGCGGGATATCCTACAATGAGCAGTTCTTC. The chain employs TRBV5-1 and TRBJ2-1; 7 bases map to TRBD2. Germline V gives CDR1 SGHRS, CDR2 YFSETQ. V lost 0 bases to trimming and J lost 1 base; unmatched junction nucleotides: 4. This CDR3 region has 16 residues.